The entry below gives a single TCR beta chain sequence along with its context. This entry is derived from a study of blood T cell repertoires in COVID-19. Only in-frame clones appear in the TCRdb table, and some are missing; sequencing was by immunoSEQ multiplex PCR. Among around 15,000 clones listed, over 75% were seen once. The CDR3 length is 21 residues. This chain uses TRBV21-1 with TRBJ2-6; the table's TRBD1 call for D was not verified on the DNA. TRBV21-1 is a pseudogene. Sequencing was carried out using peripheral blood. This receptor was identified in a woman aged 65 to 85 with active COVID-19. The CDR3 here is CASSKEPIRDRFFSGANVLTF. In DNA, the CDR3 is TGTGCCAGCAGCAAAGAACCGATCCGGGACAGATTTTTCTCTGGGGCCAACGTCCTGACTTTC.